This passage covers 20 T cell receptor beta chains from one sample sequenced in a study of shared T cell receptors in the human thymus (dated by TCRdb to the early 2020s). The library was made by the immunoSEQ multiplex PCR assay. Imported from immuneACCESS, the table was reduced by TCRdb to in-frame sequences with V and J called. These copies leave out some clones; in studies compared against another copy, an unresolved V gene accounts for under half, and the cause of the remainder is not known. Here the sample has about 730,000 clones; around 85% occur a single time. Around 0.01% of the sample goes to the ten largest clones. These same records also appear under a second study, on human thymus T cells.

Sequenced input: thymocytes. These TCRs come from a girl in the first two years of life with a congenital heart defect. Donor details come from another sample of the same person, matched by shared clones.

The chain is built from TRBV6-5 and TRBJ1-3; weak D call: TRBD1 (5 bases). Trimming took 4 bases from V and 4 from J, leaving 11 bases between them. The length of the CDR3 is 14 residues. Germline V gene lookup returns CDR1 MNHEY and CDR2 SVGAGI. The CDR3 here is CASSLWQGGNTIYF. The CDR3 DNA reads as TGTGCCAGCAGTTTGTGGCAGGGAGGAAACACCATATATTTT.

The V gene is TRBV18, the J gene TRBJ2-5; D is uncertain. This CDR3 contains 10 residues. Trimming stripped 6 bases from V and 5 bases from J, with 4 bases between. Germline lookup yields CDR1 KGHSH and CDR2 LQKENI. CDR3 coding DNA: TGTGCCAGCTCCGGGGAGACCCAGTACTTC. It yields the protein CASSGETQYF.

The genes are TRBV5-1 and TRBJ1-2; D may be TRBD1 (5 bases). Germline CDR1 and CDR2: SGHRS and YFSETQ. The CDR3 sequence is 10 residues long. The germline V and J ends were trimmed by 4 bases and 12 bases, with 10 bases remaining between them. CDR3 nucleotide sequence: TGCGCCAGCAGCGGCGACAGAGACACCTTC. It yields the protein CASSGDRDTF.

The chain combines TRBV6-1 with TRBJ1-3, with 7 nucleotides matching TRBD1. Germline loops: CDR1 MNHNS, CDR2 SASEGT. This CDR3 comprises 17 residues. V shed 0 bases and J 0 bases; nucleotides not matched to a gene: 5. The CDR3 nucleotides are TGTGCCAGCAGTGAAGCCGGGACAGTGAGCTCTGGAAACACCATATATTTT. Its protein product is CASSEAGTVSSGNTIYF.

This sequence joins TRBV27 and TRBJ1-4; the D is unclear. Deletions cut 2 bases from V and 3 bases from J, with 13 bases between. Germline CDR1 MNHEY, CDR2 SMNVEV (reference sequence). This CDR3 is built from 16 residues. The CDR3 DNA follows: TGTGCCAGCAGTTTAGCTGGGAGAGGAGCTAATGAAAAACTGTTTTTT. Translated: CASSLAGRGANEKLFF.

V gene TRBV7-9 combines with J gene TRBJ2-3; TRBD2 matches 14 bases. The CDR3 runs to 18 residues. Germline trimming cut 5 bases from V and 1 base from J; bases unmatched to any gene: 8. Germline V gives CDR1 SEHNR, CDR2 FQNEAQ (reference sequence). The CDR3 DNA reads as TGTGCCAGCAGCCCGGGACTAGCGGGGGAGAATTGCACAGATACGCAGTATTTT. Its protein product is CASSPGLAGENCTDTQYF. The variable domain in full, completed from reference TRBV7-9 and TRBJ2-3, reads DTGVSQNPRHKITKRGQNVTFRCDPISEHNRLYWYRQTLGQGPEFLTYFQNEAQLEKSRLLSDRFSAERPKGSFSTLEIQRTEQGDSAMYLCASSPGLAGENCTDTQYFGPGTRLTVL.

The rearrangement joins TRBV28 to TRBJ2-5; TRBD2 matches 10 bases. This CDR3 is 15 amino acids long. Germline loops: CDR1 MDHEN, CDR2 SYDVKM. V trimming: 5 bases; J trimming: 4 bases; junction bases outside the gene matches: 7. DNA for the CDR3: TGTGCCAGCAGTCCCAGCGGGGGGGCCTTAGAGACCCAGTACTTC. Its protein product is CASSPSGGALETQYF.

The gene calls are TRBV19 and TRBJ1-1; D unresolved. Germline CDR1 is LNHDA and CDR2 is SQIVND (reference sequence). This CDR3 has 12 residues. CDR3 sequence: CAISPGNTEAFF. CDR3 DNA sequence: TGTGCTATTAGCCCGGGGAACACTGAAGCTTTCTTT.

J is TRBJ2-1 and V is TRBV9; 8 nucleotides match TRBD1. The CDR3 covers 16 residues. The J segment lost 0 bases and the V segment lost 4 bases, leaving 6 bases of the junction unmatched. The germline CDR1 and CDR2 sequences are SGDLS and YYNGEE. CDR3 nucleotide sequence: TGTGCCAGCAGCCCCCGACAGGGGAGCTCCTACAATGAGCAGTTCTTC. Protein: CASSPRQGSSYNEQFF.

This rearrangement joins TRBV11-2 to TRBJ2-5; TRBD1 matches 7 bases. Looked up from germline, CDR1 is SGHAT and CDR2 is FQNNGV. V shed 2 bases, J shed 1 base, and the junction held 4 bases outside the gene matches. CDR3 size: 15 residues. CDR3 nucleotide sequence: TGTGCCAGCAGCTTACAACAGGGGACCCAAGAGACCCAGTACTTC. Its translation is CASSLQQGTQETQYF.

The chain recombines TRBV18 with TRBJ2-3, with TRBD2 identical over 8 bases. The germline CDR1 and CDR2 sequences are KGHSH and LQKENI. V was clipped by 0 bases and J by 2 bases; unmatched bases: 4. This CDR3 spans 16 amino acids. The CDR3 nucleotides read TGTGCCAGCTCACCACCCGGCGGGGGGATCACAGATACGCAGTATTTT. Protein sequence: CASSPPGGGITDTQYF.

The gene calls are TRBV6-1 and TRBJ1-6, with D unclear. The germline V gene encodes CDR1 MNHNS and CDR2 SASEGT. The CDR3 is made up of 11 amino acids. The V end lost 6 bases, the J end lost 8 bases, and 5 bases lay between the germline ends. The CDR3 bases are TGTGCCAGCAGGGCGGATTCACCCCTCCACTTT. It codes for CASRADSPLHF.

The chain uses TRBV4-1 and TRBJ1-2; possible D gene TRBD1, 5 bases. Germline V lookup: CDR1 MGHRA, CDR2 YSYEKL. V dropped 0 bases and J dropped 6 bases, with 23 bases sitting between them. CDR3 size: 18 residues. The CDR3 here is CASSQEGGMEQELNGYTF. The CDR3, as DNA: TGCGCCAGCAGCCAAGAGGGGGGAATGGAGCAAGAACTGAATGGCTACACCTTC.

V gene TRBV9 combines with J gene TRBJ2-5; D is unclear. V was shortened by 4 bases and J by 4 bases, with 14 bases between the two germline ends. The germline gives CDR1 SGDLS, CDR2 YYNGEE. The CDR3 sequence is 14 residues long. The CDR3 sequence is CASSPLFERETQYF. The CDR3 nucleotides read TGTGCCAGCAGCCCCCTATTCGAGCGAGAGACCCAGTACTTC. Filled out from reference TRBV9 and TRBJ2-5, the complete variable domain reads DSGVTQTPKHLITATGQRVTLRCSPRSGDLSVYWYQQSLDQGLQFLIQYYNGEERAKGNILERFSAQQFPDLHSELNLSSLELGDSALYFCASSPLFERETQYFGPGTRLLVL.

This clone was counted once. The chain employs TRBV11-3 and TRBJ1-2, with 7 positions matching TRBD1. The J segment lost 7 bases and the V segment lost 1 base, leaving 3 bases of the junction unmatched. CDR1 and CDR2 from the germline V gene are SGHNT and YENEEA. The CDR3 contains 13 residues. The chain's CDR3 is CASSLGQGCGYTF. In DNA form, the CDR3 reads TGTGCCAGCAGCTTAGGACAGGGTTGTGGCTACACCTTC.

The CDR3 here is CASSPNMSNQPQHF. In nucleotides, the CDR3 is TGTGCCAGCTCACCAAATATGAGCAATCAGCCCCAGCATTTT. The genes are TRBV18 and TRBJ1-5; no clear D gene. Germline V gene data show CDR1 as KGHSH and CDR2 as LQKENI. This CDR3 comprises 14 residues. Trimming took off 2 bases at V and 1 base at J, with 6 bases between the two ends. Complete variable domain (other parts from reference TRBV18 and TRBJ1-5): NAGVMQNPRHLVRRRGQEARLRCSPMKGHSHVYWYRQLPEEGLKFMVYLQKENIIDESGMPKERFSAEFPKEGPSILRIQQVVRGDSAAYFCASSPNMSNQPQHFGDGTRLSIL.

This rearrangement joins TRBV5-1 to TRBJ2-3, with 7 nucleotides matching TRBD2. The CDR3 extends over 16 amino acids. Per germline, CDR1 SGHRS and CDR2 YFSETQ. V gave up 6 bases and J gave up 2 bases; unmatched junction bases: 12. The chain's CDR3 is CASNPRTGGLTDTQYF. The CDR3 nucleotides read TGCGCCAGCAACCCCAGGACGGGGGGACTCACAGATACGCAGTATTTT.

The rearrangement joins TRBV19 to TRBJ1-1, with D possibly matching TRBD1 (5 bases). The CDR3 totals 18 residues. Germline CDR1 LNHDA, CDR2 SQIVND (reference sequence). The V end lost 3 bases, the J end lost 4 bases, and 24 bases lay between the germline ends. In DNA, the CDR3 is TGTGCCAGTAGTATGGGCAGGGATCCCAATCTCAATGGCACTGAAGCTTTCTTT. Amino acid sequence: CASSMGRDPNLNGTEAFF.

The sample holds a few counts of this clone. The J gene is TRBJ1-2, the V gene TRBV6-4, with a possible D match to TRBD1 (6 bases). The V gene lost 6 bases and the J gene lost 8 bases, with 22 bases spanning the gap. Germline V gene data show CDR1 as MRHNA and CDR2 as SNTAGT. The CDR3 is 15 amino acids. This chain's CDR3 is CASSQDSLVGRGYTF. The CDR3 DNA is TGTGCCAGCAGCCAGGACAGCTTGGTAGGTCGAGGCTACACCTTC.

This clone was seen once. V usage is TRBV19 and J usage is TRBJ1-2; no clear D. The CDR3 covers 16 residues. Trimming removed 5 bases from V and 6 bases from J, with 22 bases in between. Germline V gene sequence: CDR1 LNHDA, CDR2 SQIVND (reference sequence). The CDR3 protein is CASSRVVRTPRNGYTF. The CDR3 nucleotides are TGTGCCAGTAGTCGGGTAGTGAGAACCCCTCGGAATGGCTACACCTTC.